These 2 T cell receptor beta chains were all obtained from the same sample, sequenced in a study of cytomegalovirus exposure and HLA in healthy donors. This PCR relied on a set of 60 Vbeta primers and 13 Jbeta primers. Clones were read by immunoSEQ multiplex PCR, and TCRdb kept only the in-frame ones, dropping some. The data show roughly 150,000 clones, roughly 80% seen once. The sequencing input was PBMCs. The receptors stem from a man aged 18 to 29 in good health and CMV-seropositive.

The sample holds a few counts of this clone. This rearrangement joins TRBV14 to TRBJ2-5; TRBD1 aligns across 11 bases. The CDR3 totals 15 residues. Per the germline V gene, CDR1 is SGHDN and CDR2 is FVKESK. After removal of 5 bases from V and 4 bases from J, the junction contained 6 bases not matched to a gene. CDR3 loop: CASSYAGTGGETQYF. CDR3 nucleotide sequence: TGTGCCAGCAGCTACGCCGGGACAGGGGGAGAGACCCAGTACTTC.

The chain carries TRBV30 and TRBJ2-6; 7 bases fit TRBD1. Germline V lookup: CDR1 GTSNPN, CDR2 SVGIG (reference sequence). V was clipped by 2 bases and J by 0 bases; unmatched bases: 16. The CDR3 has 20 amino acids. In nucleotides, the CDR3 is TGTGCCTGGAGTCCCGCCCGGACAGGCCTGATCCTCTCTGGGGCCAACGTCCTGACTTTC. Amino acids: CAWSPARTGLILSGANVLTF. The variable domain in full, completed from reference TRBV30 and TRBJ2-6, reads SQTIHQWPATLVQPVGSPLSLECTVEGTSNPNLYWYRQAAGRGLQLLFYSVGIGQISSEVPQNLSASRPQDRQFILSSKKLLLSDSGFYLCAWSPARTGLILSGANVLTFGAGSRLTVL.